The T cell receptor beta chain described here comes from a study of shared clonotypes between healthy human individuals. This CDR3 is built from 17 residues. Germline V gene sequence: CDR1 MNHEY, CDR2 SMNVEV (reference sequence). V was shortened by 7 bases and J by 1 base, with 23 bases between the two germline ends. Data came from immunoSEQ multiplex PCR; TCRdb stores just in-frame clones and leaves some out. This table has approximately 2.3 million clones, 93% appearing once. This TCR was recovered from a man aged 18 to 30 in good health. Some clones in this sample may be carry-over from other donors' samples. The sample comprised naive CD4+ T cells from PBMCs. Specified subset: CD45RA+ positively selected. The J gene is TRBJ2-7, the V gene TRBV27, with a possible D match to TRBD1 (6 bases). The CDR3 protein is CASKYREWGRPSYEQYF. The CDR3 bases are TGTGCCAGCAAATATCGCGAGTGGGGGCGGCCTTCCTACGAGCAGTACTTC.